This T cell receptor beta chain stems from a study of T-cell reconstitution after alpha-beta-depleted transplantation in children. The study, taken as a whole, reports: The main origin of T-cell counts and diversity one year after transplant was newly produced T cells. Several hundred rapidly expanded clones from non-depleted graft cells reportedly supplied alpha-beta T cells about two months post-transplant.

CDR3 length: 13 residues. Germline V gene sequence: CDR1 LGHNA, CDR2 YSLEER. V lost 0 bases and J lost 10, with 7 bases in between. Unique molecular identifiers tagged the TCRbeta library. Each CDR3 protein is one row after TCRdb ran MiXCR on the PCR reads. The table shows about 600,000 distinct CDR3 sequences, with approximately 12% occurring only once. In regard to this clonotype: The antigen is not known.

This receptor was obtained from a male patient younger than 18 who had a stem cell transplant for acute myeloid leukemia, so the T cells may come from the graft donor. The V gene is TRBV4-3, the J gene TRBJ1-6; D ambiguous. The sequences come from PBMCs, mostly from graft donor cells, collected 360 days after TCRalphabeta/CD19-depleted stem cell transplant. The CDR3 DNA is TGCGCCAGCAGCCAAGAAGGTATCTCACCCCTCCACTTT. Residues: CASSQEGISPLHF.